These 21 T cell receptor beta chains share one sample of origin, sequenced in a study of STAT5B mutations in CD4+ large granular lymphocyte leukemia (dated by TCRdb to 2021 to 2024). Library method: the immunoSEQ multiplex PCR assay. Held by TCRdb, this immuneACCESS table contains in-frame sequences only and omits some clones. Under half of the omission traces to an unresolved V gene where checked; the cause of the rest is unknown. This sample lists 22,000 or so clones; around 81% were detected once. The ten largest account for 0.35% to 0.45% of the sample. Input material: CD4+ T cells from blood buffy coats. These receptors all stem from a human donor in good health.

The chain has TRBV28 and TRBJ1-1; D is ambiguous. Germline V CDR1 and CDR2: MDHEN, SYDVKM. The germline V and J ends were trimmed by 6 bases and 0 bases, with 11 bases remaining between them. The CDR3 consists of 14 residues. This CDR3 is CASSRWGVNTEAFF. As DNA, the CDR3 is TGTGCCAGCAGCCGGTGGGGAGTGAACACTGAAGCTTTCTTT.

The chain links TRBV10-3 to TRBJ2-1; TRBD2 might be the D (5 bases). The length of the CDR3 is 12 residues. Germline assignment: CDR1 ENHRY and CDR2 SYGVKD. V lost 0 bases and J 8 bases, leaving 5 bases between the germline ends. As DNA, the CDR3 is TGTGCCATCAGTGAGTCGCGGGATGAGCAGTTCTTC. It specifies CAISESRDEQFF.

V gene TRBV6-4 combines with J gene TRBJ1-2, with a possible D match to TRBD1 (5 bases). Germline lookup yields CDR1 MRHNA and CDR2 SNTAGT. Between the trimmed V and J ends, which lost 5 bases and 4 bases, there was a span of 11 bases. This CDR3 region has 13 residues. Here the CDR3 DNA reads TGTGCCAGCAGTCCCACAGGCCTCTATGGCTACACCTTC. Its translation is CASSPTGLYGYTF.

The rearrangement joins TRBV5-6 to TRBJ2-7; 7 bases align to TRBD2. The germline V gene has CDR1 SGHDT and CDR2 YYEEEE. This CDR3 contains 14 residues. J lost 2 bases, V lost 2 bases, and 4 bases had no gene match. Here the CDR3 reads CASSFRGGAYEQYF. CDR3 nucleotides: TGTGCCAGCAGCTTTCGTGGGGGGGCCTACGAGCAGTACTTC.

Regarding this clone: Other DNA sequences in this sample translate to the same CDR3. The chain has TRBV5-6 and TRBJ2-1, with TRBD1 identical over 7 bases. Germline trimming cut 4 bases from V and 4 bases from J; bases unmatched to any gene: 11. This CDR3 has 16 amino acids. Germline V gene lookup returns CDR1 SGHDT and CDR2 YYEEEE. This CDR3 reads CASSRTGANLYNEQFF. The CDR3 coding sequence is TGTGCCAGCAGCCGGACAGGCGCTAATCTATACAATGAGCAGTTCTTC.

There are a few counts of this clone. This chain uses TRBV6-5 with TRBJ1-1; the D is unclear. V was cut by 0 bases and J by 1 base, with 6 bases left in between. The CDR3 has 14 residues. Germline lookup yields CDR1 MNHEY and CDR2 SVGAGI. This chain's CDR3 is CASSYSSWNTEAFF. CDR3 DNA sequence: TGTGCCAGCAGTTACTCGTCTTGGAACACTGAAGCTTTCTTT.

This rearrangement joins TRBV9 to TRBJ2-3; 7 bases are a match to TRBD1. V was pared by 4 bases and J by 5 bases, with 10 bases of the junction left unmatched. The CDR3 runs to 15 residues. Germline V gives CDR1 SGDLS, CDR2 YYNGEE. The CDR3 is CASSIKQGIVDTQYF. CDR3 in DNA: TGTGCCAGCAGCATAAAACAGGGGATCGTAGATACGCAGTATTTT.

The V call is TRBV6-1, the J call TRBJ1-4; D remains unclear. Trimming stripped 5 bases from V and 2 bases from J, with 9 bases between. Germline CDR1 reads MNHNS; CDR2 reads SASEGT. There are 14 residues in the CDR3. The CDR3 is CASSSRPTNEKLFF. The CDR3 coding sequence is TGTGCCAGCAGTTCCCGACCTACTAATGAAAAACTGTTTTTT.

The chain carries TRBV18 and TRBJ2-7; D is unclear. Per the germline V gene, CDR1 is KGHSH and CDR2 is LQKENI. V shed 0 bases and J shed 2 bases, with 8 bases lying between them. The CDR3 is 14 amino acids. The CDR3 DNA is TGTGCCAGCTCACCACCTTCAGAACCCTACGAGCAGTACTTC. This codes for CASSPPSEPYEQYF. Together with reference TRBV18 and TRBJ2-7, the CDR3 gives the full variable domain: NAGVMQNPRHLVRRRGQEARLRCSPMKGHSHVYWYRQLPEEGLKFMVYLQKENIIDESGMPKERFSAEFPKEGPSILRIQQVVRGDSAAYFCASSPPSEPYEQYFGPGTRLTVT.

The genes are TRBV5-1 and TRBJ2-5, with TRBD1 identical over 10 bases. The CDR3 consists of 15 residues. V trimming: 2 bases; J trimming: 5 bases; junction bases outside the gene matches: 6. Per the germline V gene, CDR1 is SGHRS and CDR2 is YFSETQ. For the CDR3, the DNA is TGCGCCAGCAGCTTACGGACAGGGGGGATGGAGACCCAGTACTTC. This translates into CASSLRTGGMETQYF.

The table lists this clone with a few counts. The CDR3, as DNA: TGTGCCACCGACAGAGGGCGGAGGAACACTGAAGCTTTCTTT. Protein: CATDRGRRNTEAFF. The V gene is TRBV28, the J gene TRBJ1-1, with D possibly TRBD1 on 5 matching bases. The V gene's germline CDR1 is MDHEN and CDR2 SYDVKM. CDR3 length: 14 amino acids. Trimming shortened V by 10 bases and J by 1 base, and 16 bases separated the two germline ends.

The chain carries TRBV5-1 and TRBJ2-7; TRBD2 might be the D (6 bases). V lost 4 bases and J 2 bases, leaving 7 bases between the germline ends. The CDR3 has 12 residues. Per the germline V gene, CDR1 is SGHRS and CDR2 is YFSETQ. The CDR3 DNA reads TGCGCCAGCAGCACGGGAGCCTACGAGCAGTACTTC. Its protein product is CASSTGAYEQYF.

The chain uses TRBV6-1 and TRBJ2-3, with D possibly being TRBD2 (6 bases). Germline CDR1 MNHNS, CDR2 SASEGT. CDR3 length: 16 amino acids. The V end lost 4 bases, the J end lost 3 bases, and 17 bases lay between the germline ends. The CDR3 loop is CASSAERAPYTDTQYF. The CDR3 nucleotides are TGTGCCAGCAGTGCGGAGCGGGCCCCATATACAGATACGCAGTATTTT.

This chain connects TRBV6-5 to TRBJ2-1; unclear D gene. Trimming cost V 4 bases and J 4 bases, with 11 bases left between them. The V gene's germline CDR1 is MNHEY and CDR2 SVGAGI. This CDR3 is 14 amino acids long. This CDR3 reads CASSSYGSYNEQFF. CDR3 sequence (DNA): TGTGCCAGCAGTTCCTACGGGTCTTACAATGAGCAGTTCTTC.

The chain combines TRBV18 with TRBJ2-1; 12 bases are a match to TRBD2. CDR3 length equals 16 residues. Trimming removed 4 bases from V and 8 bases from J; junction bases left unmatched: 9. Germline CDR1 is KGHSH and CDR2 is LQKENI. CDR3 region: CASSLSLAGGSDEQFF. The CDR3 DNA reads as TGTGCCAGCTCACTCTCCCTAGCGGGAGGGAGCGATGAGCAGTTCTTC. The complete variable domain, with remaining parts taken from reference TRBV18 and TRBJ2-1, reads NAGVMQNPRHLVRRRGQEARLRCSPMKGHSHVYWYRQLPEEGLKFMVYLQKENIIDESGMPKERFSAEFPKEGPSILRIQQVVRGDSAAYFCASSLSLAGGSDEQFFGPGTRLTVL.

The rearrangement uses TRBV9 and TRBJ2-5; weak D call: TRBD2 (5 bases). The V end was cut by 0 bases, the J end by 1 base, with 13 bases between. The CDR3 length is 16 residues. Germline V gene data show CDR1 as SGDLS and CDR2 as YYNGEE. The CDR3 spells CASSVATGRGQETQYF. As DNA, the CDR3 is TGTGCCAGCAGCGTAGCTACCGGCCGGGGCCAAGAGACCCAGTACTTC.

The chain employs TRBV28 and TRBJ1-1; 11 nucleotides align to TRBD1. CDR1 MDHEN and CDR2 SYDVKM come from the germline V gene. The J segment lost 11 bases and the V segment lost 3 bases, leaving 11 bases of the junction unmatched. The CDR3 has 15 amino acids. The CDR3 bases are TGTGCCAGCAGTTTTACTACCGCGGACAGGGGGCCGGCTTTCTTT. Translation gives CASSFTTADRGPAFF.

This clone occurred a few times. V usage is TRBV28 and J usage is TRBJ2-7; no reliable D call. The germline CDR1 and CDR2 sequences are MDHEN and SYDVKM. The CDR3 covers 12 residues. Trimming removed 3 bases from V and 3 bases from J, with 6 bases in between. The CDR3 loop reads CASSFSYYEQYF. The CDR3 coding sequence is TGTGCCAGCAGTTTTTCCTACTACGAGCAGTACTTC.

V usage is TRBV10-3 and J usage is TRBJ1-3; tentative D call: TRBD1 (6 bases). This CDR3 spans 13 amino acids. Trimming pared 4 bases from V and 2 bases from J, leaving 6 bases between. Germline assignment: CDR1 ENHRY and CDR2 SYGVKD. The CDR3, as DNA: TGTGCCATCAGTGGGACAGCTGGAAACACCATATATTTT. Its protein is CAISGTAGNTIYF.

V and J are TRBV10-3 and TRBJ2-7, with D maybe TRBD2 (6 bases). The CDR3 is made up of 14 amino acids. V was pared by 9 bases and J by 0 bases, with 15 bases between. Germline CDR1 ENHRY, CDR2 SYGVKD. CDR3 amino acids: CAIQYSGSSYEQYF. The CDR3, as DNA: TGTGCCATACAATATTCCGGGAGCTCCTACGAGCAGTACTTC.

The chain links TRBV14 to TRBJ2-7, with TRBD1 as a possible D gene (5 bases). CDR1 is SGHDN, CDR2 FVKESK, per germline. The CDR3 covers 14 residues. The germline V and J ends were trimmed by 1 base and 6 bases, with 13 bases remaining between them. This CDR3 reads CASSQVYGASEQYF. The CDR3 nucleotides read TGTGCCAGCAGCCAAGTGTATGGGGCGAGCGAGCAGTACTTC.